The 11 T cell receptor beta chains in this list originate from one sample, sequenced in a study of CXCR3-negative and CXCR3-positive naive CD8 T cells. General observations from the study: Hydrophobicity was higher for TRB CDR3s found in CXCR3-positive naive cells than in CXCR3-negative naive cells.

5' RACE with UMI labels generated the TRB cDNA libraries. TCRdb processed the 5' RACE reads again and assigns one entry to each CDR3 protein, with no DNA. The repertoire table contains around 63,000 distinct CDR3 sequences. These TCRs are of unknown antigen specificity. Sequenced: naive CXCR3+ CD8+ T cells from blood. The subset: CD45RO-CCR7+CD27+CD95- naive CD8+ T cells expressing CXCR3 (TNR3+). These receptor sequences come from a human donor in good health. Some clones in this sample may be carry-over from other donors' samples.

V usage is TRBV6-2 or TRBV6-3 and J usage is TRBJ2-7; TCRdb gives TRBD2 as the D gene, but with no DNA this cannot be confirmed. Germline V gene sequence: CDR1 MNHEY, CDR2 SVGEGT. The CDR3 is 17 residues long. Here the CDR3 reads CASSSPSFAGGPYEQYF.

V usage is TRBV28 and J usage is TRBJ2-2. The CDR3 length is 13 residues. The V gene's germline CDR1 is MDHEN and CDR2 SYDVKM. The CDR3 protein is CASTWVDTGELFF.

This chain uses TRBV7-2 with TRBJ2-5; the D call of TRBD2 rests on TCRdb alone, since no DNA is present to check it. CDR3 length: 17 residues. Germline V gene sequence: CDR1 SGHTA, CDR2 FQGNSA. This CDR3 reads CASSLDGSRTNQEGQYF. Supplemented by reference TRBV7-2 and TRBJ2-5, the full variable domain reads GAGVSQSPSNKVTEKGKDVELRCDPISGHTALYWYRQSLGQGLEFLIYFQGNSAPDKSGLPSDRFSAERTGGSVSTLTIQRTQQEDSAVYLCASSLDGSRTNQEGQYFGPGTRLLVL.

The CDR3 sequence is CASSDGGLAYEQYF. This chain connects TRBV10-1 to TRBJ2-7; the TCRdb D gene call, TRBD2, has no DNA to confirm it. CDR3 size: 14 residues. Germline CDR1 is WNHNN and CDR2 is SYGVQD (reference sequence).

J is TRBJ2-1 and V is TRBV7-9; no DNA is available, so the TRBD1 call from TCRdb remains unchecked. Per germline, CDR1 SEHNR and CDR2 FQNEAQ (reference sequence). The CDR3 extends over 16 amino acids. CDR3 sequence reads: CASSFRGTGRDNEQFF.

V and J are TRBV29-1 and TRBJ1-2; the D gene TCRdb calls, TRBD1, cannot be checked with no DNA. The CDR3 has 14 residues. Germline V lookup: CDR1 SQVTM, CDR2 ANQGSEA. CDR3 sequence reads: CSVTGTGGSRGYTF.

The chain has TRBV6-1 and TRBJ2-5; TCRdb indicates TRBD1, and absent DNA this call remains unverified. Per the germline V gene, CDR1 is MNHNS and CDR2 is SASEGT. CDR3 length: 15 amino acids. The CDR3 reads CASSEDRGDAETQYF.

V gene TRBV25-1 combines with J gene TRBJ1-2. Germline lookup yields CDR1 MGHDK and CDR2 SYGVNS. The CDR3 has 14 residues. The CDR3 spells CASSEEGWNYGYTF.

The gene calls are TRBV7-9 and TRBJ2-4. The CDR3 loop spans 13 amino acids. Germline V gene data show CDR1 as SEHNR and CDR2 as FQNEAQ (reference sequence). This CDR3 reads CASSLNDEDIQYF.

This clonotype shows up as medium-sized by frequency. The chain is built from TRBV5-5 and TRBJ2-7; the TRBD2 assignment by TCRdb is unverifiable without DNA. Per germline, CDR1 SGHKS and CDR2 YYEKEE (reference sequence). The CDR3 spans 15 residues. The CDR3 reads CASSLRGALSYEQYF.

The chain links TRBV27 to TRBJ2-3; checking the TCRdb D call of TRBD2 is not possible without DNA. Germline loops: CDR1 MNHEY, CDR2 SMNVEV (reference sequence). The CDR3 consists of 16 residues. The CDR3 reads CASSFTRATSIDTQYF.